Following are 24 T cell receptor beta chains from one sample sequenced in a study of blood T cells in healthy people across ages. Primers used in a second PCR of about 6 to 12 cycles were a sample-barcoded 5' primer and a J-beta primer mix. TCRdb fed the 5' RACE reads into MiXCR, producing one record per CDR3 protein. The table records roughly 830,000 distinct CDR3 sequences, 62% of them present only once. Material: blood. These receptors all stem from a young man in good health.

The V and J genes are TRBV3-1 and TRBJ2-6, with D perhaps matching TRBD2 (5 bases). The CDR3 extends over 16 amino acids. Trimming cost V 5 bases and J 0 bases, with 11 bases left between them. The germline V gene encodes CDR1 LGHDT and CDR2 YNNKEL (reference sequence). The DNA of the CDR3 is TGTGCCAGCAGCGAAACTAGGGCCTCTGGGGCCAACGTCCTGACTTTC. Translated: CASSETRASGANVLTF. Based on the CDR3 plus reference TRBV3-1 and TRBJ2-6, the full variable domain is DTAVSQTPKYLVTQMGNDKSIKCEQNLGHDTMYWYKQDSKKFLKIMFSYNNKELIINETVPNRFSPKSPDKAHLNLHINSLELGDSAVYFCASSETRASGANVLTFGAGSRLTVL.

This chain connects TRBV7-2 to TRBJ2-7, with 14 bases lining up with TRBD2. Trimming cost V 5 bases and J 0 bases; bases outside gene matches: 9. This CDR3 comprises 18 residues. Germline CDR1 reads SGHTA; CDR2 reads FQGNSA. DNA for the CDR3: TGTGCCAGCAGCCCGAGGACTAGCGGGGGGTCGGGCTCCTACGAGCAGTACTTC. Its translation: CASSPRTSGGSGSYEQYF. Combining the CDR3 with reference TRBV7-2 and TRBJ2-7 gives the whole variable domain GAGVSQSPSNKVTEKGKDVELRCDPISGHTALYWYRQSLGQGLEFLIYFQGNSAPDKSGLPSDRFSAERTGGSVSTLTIQRTQQEDSAVYLCASSPRTSGGSGSYEQYFGPGTRLTVT.

V usage is TRBV7-6 and J usage is TRBJ1-5; tentatively, D is TRBD1 (5 bases). CDR3 size: 16 residues. Germline V gene data show CDR1 as SGHVS and CDR2 as FNYEAQ. Trimming stripped 6 bases from V and 2 bases from J, with 17 bases between. The CDR3 nucleotides are TGTGCCAGCAGTTCTGCCCAGGGTATCGGCAATCAGCCCCAGCATTTT. Translation gives CASSSAQGIGNQPQHF.

V usage is TRBV7-9 and J usage is TRBJ1-6; TRBD1 matches at 7 bases. Germline loops: CDR1 SEHNR, CDR2 FQNEAQ (reference sequence). The V and J ends lost 1 base and 7 bases, in that order; junction bases with no gene match: 4. The CDR3 covers 15 residues. The DNA for the CDR3 is TGTGCCAGCAGCTTAGGGGGACAGAGGAATTCACCCCTCCACTTT. Protein product: CASSLGGQRNSPLHF.

This chain links TRBV28 with TRBJ1-1; D call uncertain. The germline CDR1 and CDR2 sequences are MDHEN and SYDVKM. The CDR3 runs to 14 residues. V lost 5 bases to trimming and J lost 0 bases, with 10 bases between them. The CDR3 sequence: CASSPGGLNTEAFF. CDR3 sequence (DNA): TGTGCCAGCAGTCCTGGCGGGTTGAACACTGAAGCTTTCTTT.

This clonotype was found a few times. The chain links TRBV7-9 to TRBJ1-1; 7 positions agree with TRBD1. CDR1 is SEHNR, CDR2 FQNEAQ, per germline (reference sequence). The CDR3 has 12 residues. J was trimmed by 4 bases and V by 10 bases; bases with no gene match: 6. CDR3 sequence reads: CAITQGTTEAFF. For the CDR3, the DNA is TGTGCCATTACACAGGGGACCACTGAAGCTTTCTTT.

This clonotype was observed a single time. This rearrangement joins TRBV20-1 to TRBJ2-5; 10 bases map to TRBD2. The CDR3 runs 14 residues. CDR1 and CDR2 (germline): DFQATT, SNEGSKA (reference sequence). V dropped 0 bases and J dropped 13; count of bases not matched to a gene: 11. The CDR3 sequence: CSARDQRGGYIAYF. The CDR3 nucleotides are TGCAGTGCTAGAGACCAGCGGGGGGGCTATATTGCGTACTTC.

This sequence joins TRBV6-2 or TRBV6-3 and TRBJ2-1; D is possibly TRBD1 (6 bases). The CDR3 has 16 amino acids. Per the germline V gene, CDR1 is MNHEY and CDR2 is SVGEGT. The V end was cut by 4 bases, the J end by 6 bases, with 19 bases between. Written as DNA, the CDR3 is TGTGCCAGCAGTTCACCCCGGGACACGGCGAGCAATGAGCAGTTCTTC. This codes for CASSSPRDTASNEQFF.

The V call is TRBV7-2, the J call TRBJ1-6; D gene unclear. This CDR3 is 12 amino acids long. Germline CDR1 and CDR2: SGHTA and FQGNSA. V was cut by 6 bases and J by 6 bases, with 6 bases left in between. The CDR3 spells CASRGTNSPLHF. CDR3 DNA sequence: TGTGCCAGCAGAGGCACTAATTCACCCCTCCACTTT.

This sequence joins TRBV12-5 and TRBJ1-6; D ambiguous. CDR1 is LGHNT, CDR2 FRNRAP, per germline. Trimming cost V 7 bases and J 0 bases, with 25 bases left between them. The CDR3 consists of 20 residues. The CDR3 loop is CASVPDCRSRSSSYNSPLHF. The CDR3 coding sequence is TGTGCTAGTGTCCCGGACTGCCGTTCACGCTCCAGCTCCTATAATTCACCCCTCCACTTT.

J is TRBJ2-1 and V is TRBV5-6; no clear D. Germline loops: CDR1 SGHDT, CDR2 YYEEEE. The CDR3 runs 15 residues. V lost 1 base and J lost 0, with 8 bases in between. Here the CDR3 DNA reads TGTGCCAGCAGCTTGAGACTTATCTCCTACAATGAGCAGTTCTTC. This gives the protein CASSLRLISYNEQFF.

The chain links TRBV10-3 to TRBJ2-7; D could derive from TRBD1 or TRBD2 (6 bases each). Germline lookup yields CDR1 ENHRY and CDR2 SYGVKD. The CDR3 is made up of 11 amino acids. Trimming removed 10 bases from V and 6 bases from J, with 13 bases in between. CDR3 nucleotides: TGTGCCACAGGAGGGGGAACCGAGCAGTACTTC. Encoded protein: CATGGGTEQYF.

The rearrangement links TRBV6-2 or TRBV6-3 to TRBJ1-1; possible D gene TRBD1, 5 bases. The V end lost 8 bases, the J end lost 4 bases, and 11 bases lay between the germline ends. The length of the CDR3 is 12 residues. Germline values: CDR1 MNHEY, CDR2 SVGEGT. CDR3 residues: CASLGPATEAFF. The CDR3 bases are TGTGCCAGCTTGGGGCCAGCCACTGAAGCTTTCTTT.

The chain employs TRBV7-9 and TRBJ2-7; no clear D. The CDR3 contains 14 residues. V was cut by 3 bases and J by 0 bases, with 9 bases left in between. CDR1 is SEHNR and CDR2 is FQNEAQ in the germline V gene (reference sequence). The CDR3 here is CASSFVPDSYEQYF. Here the CDR3 DNA reads TGTGCCAGCAGCTTCGTCCCAGACTCCTACGAGCAGTACTTC.

As regards this clonotype: One end of the junction varies from germline; a read error may be responsible. The chain uses TRBV25-1 and TRBJ2-7; TRBD1 matches 7 bases. The DNA end favors TRBJ2-5, so the J call may be wrong. The CDR3 has 15 residues. From germline, CDR1 is MGHDK and CDR2 SYGVNS. In DNA form, the CDR3 reads TGTGTCAGCAGTCCGCGACAGGGTAGGGGGGAGACCCAGTACTTC. Encoded protein: CVSSPRQGRGETQYF.

The J gene is TRBJ1-6, the V gene TRBV4-2, with 9 positions matching TRBD1. Per the germline V gene, CDR1 is LGHNA and CDR2 is YNFKEQ. This CDR3 spans 16 amino acids. The V and J ends lost 3 bases and 7 bases, in that order; junction bases with no gene match: 7. The CDR3 region has the DNA TGTGCCAGCAGCCAGGGTTGGACAGGGGACAATTCACCCCTCCACTTT. Its translation is CASSQGWTGDNSPLHF.

V and J are TRBV5-1 and TRBJ2-7, with 10 bases fitting TRBD1. The CDR3 loop spans 14 amino acids. V gave up 5 bases and J gave up 3 bases; unmatched junction bases: 5. CDR1 SGHRS and CDR2 YFSETQ come from the germline V gene. CDR3 DNA: TGCGCCAGCAGGTTGACAGGGGGCAGCTACGAGCAGTACTTC. This codes for CASRLTGGSYEQYF.

J is TRBJ1-6 and V is TRBV20-1; D not certain. V lost 6 bases to trimming and J lost 8 bases, with 11 bases between them. CDR1 DFQATT and CDR2 SNEGSKA come from the germline V gene (reference sequence). The CDR3 sequence is 12 residues long. This CDR3 reads CSAARGDSPLHF. The CDR3 nucleotides are TGCAGTGCCGCCCGTGGGGATTCACCCCTCCACTTT.

As DNA, the CDR3 is TGTGCCACCAGCAGAGATAAGGTCCAAGGTGAAAAACTGTTTTTT. Protein product: CATSRDKVQGEKLFF. The V call is TRBV15, the J call TRBJ1-4; the D is unclear. This CDR3 has 15 amino acids. V lost 0 bases and J 7 bases, leaving 12 bases between the germline ends. The germline CDR1 and CDR2 sequences are LNHNV and YYDKDF (reference sequence).

This clonotype was seen more than once but under ten times. V and J are TRBV5-1 and TRBJ2-1; possibly TRBD1 for D (5 bases). Germline V gene data show CDR1 as SGHRS and CDR2 as YFSETQ. There are 15 residues in the CDR3. Trimming took 0 bases from V and 4 from J, leaving 11 bases between them. The CDR3 spells CASSLGQGYYNEQFF. CDR3 coding DNA: TGCGCCAGCAGCTTGGGGCAGGGTTATTACAATGAGCAGTTCTTC. The full variable domain, rest sourced from reference TRBV5-1 and TRBJ2-1, is KAGVTQTPRYLIKTRGQQVTLSCSPISGHRSVSWYQQTPGQGLQFLFEYFSETQRNKGNFPGRFSGRQFSNSRSEMNVSTLELGDSALYLCASSLGQGYYNEQFFGPGTRLTVL.

This clonotype was observed once. An end of the junction does not agree with germline; a read error may underlie this. V gene TRBV7-9 combines with J gene TRBJ2-1; 10 bases fit TRBD1. The CDR3 length is 15 residues. Germline V gene data show CDR1 as SEHNR and CDR2 as FQNEAQ (reference sequence). The DNA for the CDR3 is TGTGCCAGCAGCGACAGGGGGCAGGCCCACAATGAGCGGTTCTTC. Residues: CASSDRGQAHNERFF.

This clonotype was counted between two and nine times. V gene TRBV5-6 combines with J gene TRBJ2-4, with D tentatively TRBD1 (5 bases). Trimming took off 1 base at V and 3 bases at J, with 11 bases between the two ends. There are 15 residues in the CDR3. Germline lookup yields CDR1 SGHDT and CDR2 YYEEEE. Here the CDR3 reads CASSLFQGDKNIQYF. In nucleotides, the CDR3 is TGTGCCAGCAGCTTGTTTCAGGGTGACAAAAACATTCAGTACTTC.

As concerns this clonotype: At one boundary the junction diverges from the germline segment, which might be a read error. CDR3 region: CASSGFMGWQETEYF. The CDR3 nucleotides read TGCGCCAGCAGCGGCTTTATGGGCTGGCAGGAGACCGAGTACTTC. The chain is built from TRBV5-1 and TRBJ2-5; no clear D. Germline V gene lookup returns CDR1 SGHRS and CDR2 YFSETQ. The CDR3 length is 15 residues.

The chain uses TRBV2 and TRBJ2-7; D is unresolved. Trimming left V 3 bases short and J 8 bases short, with 8 bases between. CDR1 SNHLY and CDR2 FYNNEI come from the germline V gene. The CDR3 has 11 residues. The chain's CDR3 is CASSESWQQYF. DNA of the CDR3: TGTGCCAGCAGTGAGAGTTGGCAGCAGTACTTC.